The T cell receptor beta chain under discussion was sequenced for a study of OX40 agonist ivuxolimab in advanced cancers. The CDR3 contains 14 residues. Trimming pared 0 bases from V and 0 bases from J, leaving 7 bases between. CDR1 is SGDLS, CDR2 YYNGEE, per germline. A few counts support this clone. This specimen includes other DNA sequences encoding the same CDR3. Method: immunoSEQ multiplex PCR; TCRdb's copy keeps in-frame clones and lacks some. The sample includes over 55,000 clones, under 90% seen only once; the top ten take 2% to 2.5%. The specimen was CD4+ or CD8+ T cells sorted from blood, collected in a trial of the OX40 agonist ivuxolimab. This clonotype was sampled from an adult with an advanced solid tumor such as melanoma, head and neck, liver or kidney cancer. This rearrangement joins TRBV9 to TRBJ2-7; tentatively, D is TRBD2 (5 bases). CDR3 nucleotide sequence: TGTGCCAGCAGCGTAGAGGACTCCTCCTACGAGCAGTACTTC. Encoded protein: CASSVEDSSYEQYF.